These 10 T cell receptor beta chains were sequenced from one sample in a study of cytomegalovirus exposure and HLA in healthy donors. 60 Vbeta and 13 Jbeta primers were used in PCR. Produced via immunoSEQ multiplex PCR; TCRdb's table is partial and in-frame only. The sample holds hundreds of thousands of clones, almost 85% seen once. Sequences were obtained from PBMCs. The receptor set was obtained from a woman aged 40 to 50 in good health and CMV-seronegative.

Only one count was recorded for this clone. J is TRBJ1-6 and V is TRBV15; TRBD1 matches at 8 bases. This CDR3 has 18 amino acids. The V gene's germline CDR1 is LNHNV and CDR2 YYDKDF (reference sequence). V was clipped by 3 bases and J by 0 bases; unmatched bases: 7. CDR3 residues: CATSSGQGISSYNSPLHF. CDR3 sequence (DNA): TGTGCCACCAGCAGCGGACAGGGCATAAGCTCCTATAATTCACCCCTCCACTTT.

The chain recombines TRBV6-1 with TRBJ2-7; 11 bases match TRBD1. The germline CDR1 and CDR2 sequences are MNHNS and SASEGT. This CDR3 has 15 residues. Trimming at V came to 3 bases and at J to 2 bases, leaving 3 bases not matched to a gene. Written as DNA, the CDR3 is TGTGCCAGCAGTGACCGGACAGGGGGCACCTACGAGCAGTACTTC. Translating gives CASSDRTGGTYEQYF.

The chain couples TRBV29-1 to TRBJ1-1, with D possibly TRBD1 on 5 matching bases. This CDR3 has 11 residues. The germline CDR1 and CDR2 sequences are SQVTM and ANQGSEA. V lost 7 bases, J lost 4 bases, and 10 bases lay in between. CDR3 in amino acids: CSAPQGTEAFF. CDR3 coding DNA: TGCAGCGCCCCGCAGGGCACTGAAGCTTTCTTT.

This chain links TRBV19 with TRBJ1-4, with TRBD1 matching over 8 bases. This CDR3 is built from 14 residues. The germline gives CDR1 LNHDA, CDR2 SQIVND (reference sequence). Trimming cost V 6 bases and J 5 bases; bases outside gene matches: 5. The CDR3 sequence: CASRVRTGNEKLFF. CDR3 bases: TGTGCCAGTAGGGTACGGACAGGGAATGAAAAACTGTTTTTT.

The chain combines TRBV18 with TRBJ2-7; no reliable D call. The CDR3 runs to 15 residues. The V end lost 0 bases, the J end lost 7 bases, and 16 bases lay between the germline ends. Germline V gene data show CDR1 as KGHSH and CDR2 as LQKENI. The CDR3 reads CASSPPSGLAGEQYF. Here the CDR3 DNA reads TGTGCCAGCTCACCACCGTCAGGCCTCGCTGGAGAGCAGTACTTC.

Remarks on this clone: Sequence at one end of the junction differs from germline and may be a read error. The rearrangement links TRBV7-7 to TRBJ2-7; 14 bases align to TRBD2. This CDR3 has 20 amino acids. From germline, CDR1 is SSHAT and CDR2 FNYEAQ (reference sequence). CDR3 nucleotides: TGTGCTAGCAGCGCACGATTAGGACTAGCGGGGGGTTTGGCCTCCTACGAGCAGTACTTC. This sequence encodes CASSARLGLAGGLASYEQYF.

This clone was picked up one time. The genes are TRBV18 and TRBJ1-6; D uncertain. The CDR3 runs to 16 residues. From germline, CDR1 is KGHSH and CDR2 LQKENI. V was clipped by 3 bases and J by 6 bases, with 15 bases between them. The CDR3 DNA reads TGTGCCAGCTCACCGGTTGAGAAATACTTTAATTCACCCCTCCACTTT. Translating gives CASSPVEKYFNSPLHF. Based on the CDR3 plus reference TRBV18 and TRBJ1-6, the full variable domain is NAGVMQNPRHLVRRRGQEARLRCSPMKGHSHVYWYRQLPEEGLKFMVYLQKENIIDESGMPKERFSAEFPKEGPSILRIQQVVRGDSAAYFCASSPVEKYFNSPLHFGNGTRLTVT.

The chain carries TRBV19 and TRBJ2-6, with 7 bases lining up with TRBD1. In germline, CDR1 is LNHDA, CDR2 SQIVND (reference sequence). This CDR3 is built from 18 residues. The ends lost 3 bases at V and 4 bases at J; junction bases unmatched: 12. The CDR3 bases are TGTGCCAGTAGTATCAAACCGGGCACAGGGGTCGGGGCCAACGTCCTGACTTTC. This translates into CASSIKPGTGVGANVLTF.

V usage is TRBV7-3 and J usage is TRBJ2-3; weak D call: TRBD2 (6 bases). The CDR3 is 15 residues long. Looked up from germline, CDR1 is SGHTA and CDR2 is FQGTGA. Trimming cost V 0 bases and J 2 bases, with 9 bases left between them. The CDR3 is CASSLTEGHTDTQYF. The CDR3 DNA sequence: TGTGCCAGCAGCTTAACGGAGGGCCACACAGATACGCAGTATTTT.

This CDR3 reads CASTWGQLVSGYEQYF. The CDR3 DNA follows: TGTGCCAGCACATGGGGACAGTTGGTTTCGGGATACGAGCAGTACTTC. The chain carries TRBV2 and TRBJ2-7, with 7 positions matching TRBD1. The CDR3 length is 16 residues. Trimming at V came to 7 bases and at J to 4 bases, leaving 16 bases not matched to a gene. Per the germline V gene, CDR1 is SNHLY and CDR2 is FYNNEI.